Below are 9 T cell receptor beta chains sequenced from a single sample in a study of CD8 T cells in Susac syndrome. The RNA input was about 0.5 to 1 ug, and it was reverse transcribed with random hexamers. TCRdb fed the immunoSEQ multiplex PCR reads into MiXCR, producing one record per CDR3 protein. The sample has 71,000 or so distinct CDR3 sequences; 85% to 95% are singletons. The sample comprised CD4+ T cells from PBMCs. These receptors all come from a human donor with Susac syndrome.

V and J are TRBV19 and TRBJ1-1, with 7 bases fitting TRBD1. J lost 1 base, V lost 9 bases, and 11 bases had no gene match. Germline V lookup: CDR1 LNHDA, CDR2 SQIVND (reference sequence). There are 15 residues in the CDR3. CDR3 sequence: CASYFTRGRNTEAFF. The CDR3 DNA is TGTGCCAGCTACTTCACGAGGGGGCGGAACACTGAAGCTTTCTTT.

Here the CDR3 DNA reads TGTGCCAGCAGTTACAATGACAGGGGGAAGACCCAGTACTTC. It yields the protein CASSYNDRGKTQYF. V and J are TRBV6-5 and TRBJ2-5, with 9 bases aligning to TRBD1. The junction had 4 bases not matched to a gene; V was cut back by 2 bases and J by 6 bases. The CDR3 totals 14 residues. Germline assignment: CDR1 MNHEY and CDR2 SVGAGI.

This chain uses TRBV12-5 with TRBJ1-5; a possible D gene is TRBD1 (5 bases). The CDR3 is made up of 13 amino acids. Germline values: CDR1 LGHNT, CDR2 FRNRAP. Between the trimmed V and J ends, which lost 8 bases and 1 base, there was a span of 9 bases. The chain's CDR3 is CASSWGSNQPQHF. The DNA for the CDR3 is TGTGCTAGTTCCTGGGGGAGCAATCAGCCCCAGCATTTT. Together with reference TRBV12-5 and TRBJ1-5, the CDR3 gives the full variable domain: DARVTQTPRHKVTEMGQEVTMRCQPILGHNTVFWYRQTMMQGLELLAYFRNRAPLDDSGMPKDRFSAEMPDATLATLKIQPSEPRDSAVYFCASSWGSNQPQHFGDGTRLSIL.

The chain recombines TRBV5-6 with TRBJ2-7, with 9 bases lining up with TRBD1. The V and J ends lost 5 bases and 6 bases, in that order; junction bases with no gene match: 3. The germline V gene has CDR1 SGHDT and CDR2 YYEEEE. This CDR3 comprises 12 residues. The CDR3 coding sequence is TGTGCCAGCAGGCAGACAGGGGGCGAGCAGTACTTC. Translated, it gives CASRQTGGEQYF.

The J gene is TRBJ2-7, the V gene TRBV5-1, with TRBD1 identical over 8 bases. This CDR3 spans 16 amino acids. Losses at the gene ends were 0 bases for V and 0 bases for J; bases not matched to a gene: 5. Germline values: CDR1 SGHRS, CDR2 YFSETQ. The CDR3 loop is CASSLETGAGSYEQYF. The CDR3 DNA reads as TGCGCCAGCAGCTTGGAGACAGGGGCGGGCTCCTACGAGCAGTACTTC.

The chain joins TRBV20-1 to TRBJ1-5; no clear D gene. Trimming removed 3 bases from V and 3 bases from J, with 9 bases in between. From germline, CDR1 is DFQATT and CDR2 SNEGSKA (reference sequence). This CDR3 contains 13 residues. The CDR3 here is CSASLNPNQPQHF. As DNA, the CDR3 is TGCAGTGCTAGTTTGAACCCCAATCAGCCCCAGCATTTT.

V is TRBV7-2 and J is TRBJ1-1, with unresolved D. Germline lookup yields CDR1 SGHTA and CDR2 FQGNSA. This CDR3 is 15 amino acids long. The V and J ends lost 5 bases and 1 base respectively, with 14 bases between them. CDR3 DNA sequence: TGTGCCAGCAGCGCCGAGGTTACGAGGAACACTGAAGCTTTCTTT. The encoded protein is CASSAEVTRNTEAFF.

This sequence joins TRBV6-5 and TRBJ2-2, with unresolved D. The CDR3 has 15 residues. Germline loops: CDR1 MNHEY, CDR2 SVGAGI. V was trimmed by 1 base and J by 2 bases, leaving 8 bases between them. The DNA of the CDR3 is TGTGCCAGCAGTTACTGGGCCAGTAACACCGGGGAGCTGTTTTTT. It codes for CASSYWASNTGELFF.

The chain has TRBV4-1 and TRBJ2-6; a possible D gene is TRBD2 (5 bases). With 4 bases removed from V and 0 bases from J, the gap between germline ends came to 16 bases. Germline V CDR1 and CDR2: MGHRA, YSYEKL. The CDR3 extends over 18 amino acids. DNA of the CDR3: TGCGCCAGCAGCCTCCGGGGTAATTCGGCCTCTGGGGCCAACGTCCTGACTTTC. This gives the protein CASSLRGNSASGANVLTF.